These T cell receptor beta chains were read from a single sample in a study of PD-L1 blockade in urothelial cancer. The assay was immunoSEQ multiplex PCR, and TCRdb's table has in-frame clones only and misses some. The sample holds 49,000 or so clones, about 82% seen once. The input for sequencing was PBMCs, taken around atezolizumab (anti-PD-L1) treatment. The receptor source for this set is a man between 60 and 75 years old with urothelial cancer. Both conserved end residues are part of each CDR3. Fields, in order: V gene, clone size, J gene, D gene, CDR3 length, CDR3 DNA, CDR3 protein. The D gene is left open where the match is weak. Where a row states a size, it is once, few, many or the class of an expanded clone; other rows omit it.

V gene: TRBV5-4
clone size: NA
J gene: TRBJ2-1
D gene: TRBD2
CDR3 length: 15
CDR3 DNA: TGTGCCAGCAGCCGGGGACTAGAAACCTACAATGAGCAGTTCTTC
CDR3 protein: CASSRGLETYNEQFF

V gene: TRBV5-1
clone size: NA
J gene: TRBJ1-2
D gene: NA
CDR3 length: 14
CDR3 DNA: TGCGCCAGCAGCTTACAAACAGGGAAGGAAGGCTACACCTTC
CDR3 protein: CASSLQTGKEGYTF

V gene: TRBV6-1
clone size: NA
J gene: TRBJ1-5
D gene: TRBD1
CDR3 length: 13
CDR3 DNA: TGTGCCACCCGACAGGGGGACAATCAGCCCCAGCATTTT
CDR3 protein: CATRQGDNQPQHF

V gene: TRBV7-2
clone size: once
J gene: TRBJ1-4
D gene: NA
CDR3 length: 14
CDR3 DNA: TGTGCCAGCAGCTTAGAACCGCGAGCGGGGGGACTGTTTTTT
CDR3 protein: CASSLEPRAGGLFF

V gene: TRBV12-5
clone size: NA
J gene: TRBJ2-7
D gene: NA
CDR3 length: 13
CDR3 DNA: TGTGCTAGTGGTCGGGGGACTGCCTACGAGCAGTACTTC
CDR3 protein: CASGRGTAYEQYF

V gene: TRBV4-2
clone size: NA
J gene: TRBJ1-5
D gene: TRBD1
CDR3 length: 15
CDR3 DNA: TGTGCCAGCAGCCAAGACCCAGGGGGAGGTCAGCCCCAGCATTTT
CDR3 protein: CASSQDPGGGQPQHF

V gene: TRBV19
clone size: NA
J gene: TRBJ1-4
D gene: TRBD1
CDR3 length: 16
CDR3 DNA: TGTGCCAGTAGTACAACCGACAGGGGGCGAAGTGAAAAACTGTTTTTT
CDR3 protein: CASSTTDRGRSEKLFF

V gene: TRBV7-2
clone size: NA
J gene: TRBJ2-1
D gene: TRBD2
CDR3 length: 15
CDR3 DNA: TGTGCCAGCCACCACGGGCGCGGGAGACACAATGAGCAGTTCTTC
CDR3 protein: CASHHGRGRHNEQFF

V gene: TRBV6-1
clone size: NA
J gene: TRBJ1-5
D gene: TRBD1
CDR3 length: 17
CDR3 DNA: TGTGCCAGCAGTGAGAGGGACAGGGGGATTAGCAATCAGCCCCAGCATTTT
CDR3 protein: CASSERDRGISNQPQHF

V gene: TRBV5-1
clone size: NA
J gene: TRBJ2-7
D gene: NA
CDR3 length: 12
CDR3 DNA: TGCGCCAGCAGCTCGGAGGGGTACGAGCAGTACTTC
CDR3 protein: CASSSEGYEQYF

V gene: TRBV19
clone size: NA
J gene: TRBJ1-6
D gene: NA
CDR3 length: 14
CDR3 DNA: TGTGCCAGTAGTCTTCGACAGGCGGGTTCACCCCTCCACTTT
CDR3 protein: CASSLRQAGSPLHF

V gene: TRBV5-4
clone size: NA
J gene: TRBJ2-5
D gene: NA
CDR3 length: 15
CDR3 DNA: TGTGCCAGCACCCCCGGTGGGCCCTATACAGAGACCCAGTACTTC
CDR3 protein: CASTPGGPYTETQYF